These 19 T cell receptor beta chains were all obtained from the same sample, sequenced in a study of somatic mutations in cytotoxic T cells in rheumatoid arthritis. The table came from immunoSEQ multiplex PCR; TCRdb's copy has only in-frame clones and leaves some out. The sample yields about 17,000 clones, about 68% seen once. Sequenced material: CD8+ T cells sorted from blood. These receptors were obtained from a man between 60 and 70 years old in good health.

The J gene is TRBJ2-5, the V gene TRBV4-2, with unresolved D. V was pared by 0 bases and J by 2 bases, with 10 bases between. The CDR3 has 15 residues. CDR1 is LGHNA, CDR2 YNFKEQ, per germline. CDR3 sequence (DNA): TGTGCCAGCAGCCAAGATTCGGGTCTGCAAGAGACCCAGTACTTC. Translation gives CASSQDSGLQETQYF.

This clone appeared a few times. CDR3 bases: TGTGCCAGCAGCTCGGACAGGGAGGGTTCGGCTAATGAAAAACTGTTTTTT. This sequence encodes CASSSDREGSANEKLFF. The chain uses TRBV5-5 and TRBJ1-4; 8 bases line up with TRBD1. Germline CDR1 and CDR2: SGHKS and YYEKEE (reference sequence). This CDR3 spans 17 amino acids. V shed 3 bases, J shed 3 bases, and the junction held 10 bases outside the gene matches.

The chain employs TRBV27 and TRBJ2-7; TRBD2 aligns across 7 bases. V shed 6 bases, J shed 1 base, and the junction held 3 bases outside the gene matches. Germline CDR1 MNHEY, CDR2 SMNVEV (reference sequence). The CDR3 spans 13 residues. For the CDR3, the DNA is TGTGCCAGCAGCCGGGGACTATCCTACGAGCAGTACTTC. This codes for CASSRGLSYEQYF.

The V and J genes are TRBV7-2 and TRBJ2-3; D not certain. The CDR3 length is 15 residues. V was pared by 1 base and J by 0 bases, with 8 bases between. The germline V gene has CDR1 SGHTA and CDR2 FQGNSA. The CDR3, as DNA: TGTGCCAGCAGCTTAGTACAGAGCAGCACAGATACGCAGTATTTT. Residues: CASSLVQSSTDTQYF.

In its sample, this clone was seen a few times. The V and J genes are TRBV5-4 and TRBJ2-5, with 10 positions matching TRBD2. Germline CDR1 reads SGHNT; CDR2 reads YYREEE (reference sequence). The CDR3 runs 16 residues. Trimming cost V 1 base and J 5 bases; bases outside gene matches: 8. The CDR3 DNA is TGTGCCAGCAGCTTGCTCATGAGCGGGGGGGAGGAGACCCAGTACTTC. Amino acid sequence: CASSLLMSGGEETQYF.

The chain recombines TRBV4-2 with TRBJ2-3; D perhaps matches TRBD1 (7 bases). Trimming took 3 bases from V and 4 from J, leaving 17 bases between them. The CDR3 has 16 amino acids. Germline CDR1 LGHNA, CDR2 YNFKEQ. The DNA for the CDR3 is TGTGCCAGCAGCCACGAGGACAGGCGGGATCCAGATACGCAGTATTTT. Translation: CASSHEDRRDPDTQYF.

The chain is built from TRBV4-1 and TRBJ2-1, with D unclear. Germline assignment: CDR1 MGHRA and CDR2 YSYEKL. V dropped 0 bases and J dropped 7 bases, with 10 bases sitting between them. CDR3 length equals 14 residues. The CDR3 spells CASSQETGGNEQFF. The CDR3 region has the DNA TGCGCCAGCAGCCAAGAGACGGGTGGGAATGAGCAGTTCTTC.

The rearrangement joins TRBV18 to TRBJ2-7; weak D call: TRBD1 (6 bases). Germline V lookup: CDR1 KGHSH, CDR2 LQKENI. This CDR3 comprises 15 residues. Deletions cut 0 bases from V and 1 base from J, with 10 bases between. DNA of the CDR3: TGTGCCAGCTCACCACCGAACAGGGAGTCCTACGAGCAGTACTTC. Protein: CASSPPNRESYEQYF.

The V gene is TRBV5-4, the J gene TRBJ1-2; 8 bases agree with TRBD1. Unmatched junction bases numbered 4, after V lost 0 bases and J lost 0 bases. This CDR3 has 16 residues. Germline V gene data show CDR1 as SGHNT and CDR2 as YYREEE (reference sequence). The CDR3 DNA reads TGTGCCAGCAGCTTGGTGGGACAGGAAGCTAACTATGGCTACACCTTC. Its translation is CASSLVGQEANYGYTF. The complete variable domain, with remaining parts taken from reference TRBV5-4 and TRBJ1-2, reads ETGVTQSPTHLIKTRGQQVTLRCSSQSGHNTVSWYQQALGQGPQFIFQYYREEENGRGNFPPRFSGLQFPNYSSELNVNALELDDSALYLCASSLVGQEANYGYTFGSGTRLTVV.

This rearrangement joins TRBV7-8 to TRBJ2-1; no firm D call. This CDR3 has 13 amino acids. Germline lookup yields CDR1 SGHVS and CDR2 FQNEAQ. V was pared by 2 bases and J by 4 bases, with 6 bases between. CDR3 amino acids: CASSLSSYNEQFF. Here the CDR3 DNA reads TGTGCCAGCAGCTTATCCAGTTACAATGAGCAGTTCTTC.

V is TRBV5-5 and J is TRBJ1-6; D gene uncertain. The germline V gene has CDR1 SGHKS and CDR2 YYEKEE (reference sequence). The V and J ends lost 5 bases and 0 bases respectively, with 12 bases between them. This CDR3 spans 16 amino acids. The CDR3 sequence is CASRSRPSSYNSPLHF. CDR3 nucleotides: TGTGCCAGCAGAAGCAGGCCGAGCTCCTATAATTCACCCCTCCACTTT.

J is TRBJ2-3 and V is TRBV27; the match to TRBD2 covers 7 bases. In germline, CDR1 is MNHEY, CDR2 SMNVEV (reference sequence). The junction had 23 bases not matched to a gene; V was cut back by 2 bases and J by 3 bases. The CDR3 length is 21 residues. The CDR3 DNA sequence: TGTGCCAGCAGTTTAGGGCACTTTGGGGCGGGAGTTTTAAGTGGGACAGATACGCAGTATTTT. Translation: CASSLGHFGAGVLSGTDTQYF.

The J gene is TRBJ1-6, the V gene TRBV5-6; TRBD1 agrees at 10 bases. Germline loops: CDR1 SGHDT, CDR2 YYEEEE. The CDR3 is made up of 16 amino acids. V lost 6 bases, J lost 7 bases, and 10 bases stayed unmatched. The CDR3 bases are TGTGCCAGCACCACCCTCGGGACAGGGGACAATTCACCCCTCCACTTT. Protein: CASTTLGTGDNSPLHF. The full variable domain, rest sourced from reference TRBV5-6 and TRBJ1-6, is DAGVTQSPTHLIKTRGQQVTLRCSPKSGHDTVSWYQQALGQGPQFIFQYYEEEERQRGNFPDRFSGHQFPNYSSELNVNALLLGDSALYLCASTTLGTGDNSPLHFGNGTRLTVT.

The chain recombines TRBV18 with TRBJ2-2; no reliable D call. The CDR3 totals 15 residues. Germline CDR1 reads KGHSH; CDR2 reads LQKENI. Between the trimmed V and J ends, which lost 9 bases and 2 bases, there was a span of 16 bases. The DNA for the CDR3 is TGTGCCAGTCCACCTGGCCCCCTTAACACCGGGGAGCTGTTTTTT. It codes for CASPPGPLNTGELFF.

A note on this clone: Other DNA sequences in this specimen translate into the identical CDR3. The chain is built from TRBV4-1 and TRBJ1-5; 8 nucleotides match TRBD1. This CDR3 contains 16 residues. The V segment lost 3 bases and the J segment 6 bases; nucleotides outside the gene matches: 10. The V gene's germline CDR1 is MGHRA and CDR2 YSYEKL. The CDR3 here is CASSQDRRQGSQPQHF. The CDR3 coding sequence is TGCGCCAGCAGCCAGGATCGGCGACAGGGGAGTCAGCCCCAGCATTTT.

The rearrangement uses TRBV27 and TRBJ1-1; D remains unclear. V shed 0 bases and J shed 4 bases, with 15 bases lying between them. Per the germline V gene, CDR1 is MNHEY and CDR2 is SMNVEV (reference sequence). The CDR3 has 16 residues. CDR3 sequence: CASSLSGMGRSTEAFF. The DNA of the CDR3 is TGTGCCAGCAGTTTATCCGGGATGGGAAGGAGCACTGAAGCTTTCTTT.

The V gene is TRBV4-1, the J gene TRBJ2-2, with D unresolved. CDR1 and CDR2 (germline): MGHRA, YSYEKL. The V end lost 5 bases, the J end lost 4 bases, and 11 bases lay between the germline ends. There are 14 residues in the CDR3. The DNA for the CDR3 is TGCGCCAGCAGCTACTCCGCGAGCACCGGGGAGCTGTTTTTT. This encodes CASSYSASTGELFF.

The rearrangement uses TRBV27 and TRBJ2-2; maybe TRBD1 (6 bases). The germline V gene encodes CDR1 MNHEY and CDR2 SMNVEV (reference sequence). CDR3 size: 16 residues. Trimming removed 0 bases from V and 3 bases from J, with 11 bases in between. The CDR3 DNA is TGTGCCAGCAGTTTATCGAGGGGGTTCTACACCGGGGAGCTGTTTTTT. Protein: CASSLSRGFYTGELFF.

V usage is TRBV7-8 and J usage is TRBJ2-7; 9 bases match TRBD1. V lost 5 bases, J lost 2 bases, and 4 bases stayed unmatched. From germline, CDR1 is SGHVS and CDR2 FQNEAQ. CDR3 length equals 14 residues. The CDR3 DNA follows: TGTGCCAGCAGCACCCGGGACAGGGCCTACGAGCAGTACTTC. Its protein product is CASSTRDRAYEQYF.